These T cell receptor beta chains were read from a single sample in a study of blood T cells in healthy people across ages. TCRdb re-called the 5' RACE reads with MiXCR, one entry per CDR3 protein. The data contain roughly 700,000 distinct CDR3 sequences, around 45% of them singletons. Sequenced material: blood. These receptors came from a woman aged 60 to 75 in good health. The CDR3 runs from the conserved cysteine through the conserved F or W. The D gene is left open where the match is weak.

J	D	V	CDR3
TRBJ2-4	.	TRBV30	CAWSVKGLGGNIQYF
TRBJ2-7	.	TRBV7-2	CASSLVSTLRGYEQYF
TRBJ1-1	.	TRBV11-2	CASSQILNTEAFF
.	.	TRBV4-2	CVSSPRGQLGEQYF
TRBJ2-1	.	TRBV6-4	CASSVRGSGATDEQFF
TRBJ2-7	TRBD1	TRBV2	CASSEGQGYYEQYF
TRBJ2-1	TRBD1	TRBV5-1	CASRRTGDYNEQFF
.	TRBD1	TRBV20-1	CSARGTIPGTGADEQYF
TRBJ2-7	.	TRBV27	CASSRRGVWDPKLYEQYF
TRBJ2-6	.	TRBV29-1	CSVGTPALSGANVLTF
TRBJ1-2	TRBD1	TRBV6-2/TRBV6-3	CASRPTGVESYGYTF
TRBJ2-1	TRBD2	TRBV29-1	CSVGTSGSQFF
TRBJ2-4	.	TRBV20-1	CSASPPRKQYF
.	TRBD1	TRBV7-2	CASSIRQGTETQYF
TRBJ2-3	TRBD2	TRBV20-1	CSAKTGTSRSADTQYF
TRBJ2-3	TRBD2	TRBV28	CASGTSPVTQYF
TRBJ1-2	.	TRBV27	CASSRGGSGGYTF
TRBJ2-7	.	TRBV7-9	CASSARDKTYEQYF
TRBJ2-2	TRBD2	TRBV3-1	CASSQERLAANTGELFF
TRBJ1-2	TRBD1	TRBV14	CASSLIPGQGYGYTF
TRBJ2-2	TRBD1	TRBV28	CASSSTRDRVGELFF
.	TRBD2	TRBV3-1	CVSSQVSTGGSEQYF
TRBJ1-1	TRBD1	TRBV6-5	CASSPDRGTPWTEAFF
TRBJ1-4	.	TRBV7-2	CASSLLNAANNEKLFF
TRBJ2-7	.	TRBV7-2	CASSPKFEVAYEQYF
TRBJ2-5	TRBD2	TRBV11-2	CASSFSGRPLETQYF
TRBJ2-7	TRBD1	TRBV12-3/TRBV12-4	CASSLGDRLYEQYF
.	TRBD2	TRBV20-1	CSAGPTTSGSETQYF
TRBJ2-7	.	TRBV6-2/TRBV6-3	CASSSQGSEQYF
TRBJ2-2	.	TRBV7-2	CASSVASTGELFF
TRBJ2-3	.	TRBV7-2	CASSTRGRLIGDTQYF
TRBJ2-5	.	TRBV9	CASSGRQGRGETQYF
.	TRBD1	TRBV2	CASRQGWNYEQYF
.	.	TRBV3-1	CASSPSGRGGETQYF
TRBJ2-7	.	TRBV7-2	CASSSQGAATYEQYF
TRBJ2-7	TRBD2	TRBV29-1	CSVVAGVKYEQYF
TRBJ1-1	.	TRBV20-1	CSARDPRTENTEAFF
TRBJ2-7	TRBD2	TRBV27	CASSLWGTSGSNEQYF
TRBJ1-5	.	TRBV28	CASSLGAERQPQHF
.	TRBD2	TRBV27	CASSREGWDIAYEQYF
TRBJ2-3	TRBD2	TRBV7-3	CASSLAGAADTQYF
TRBJ2-7	TRBD2	TRBV20-1	CSAWTSGRYEQYF
TRBJ1-4	.	TRBV13	CASSSGSPGVREKLFF
TRBJ2-3	TRBD2	TRBV20-1	CSARYSGSSDTQYF
TRBJ1-2	.	TRBV6-6	CASSYSAGATYGYTF
TRBJ2-3	TRBD2	TRBV2	CASSATSGDTDTQYF
TRBJ1-4	.	TRBV20-1	CSAQDNEKLFF
TRBJ1-2	TRBD1	TRBV29-1	CGDQRQGKGYTF
TRBJ2-5	TRBD2	TRBV7-3	CASSLIGTSGQETQYF
TRBJ2-7	.	TRBV14	CASSPGQAAREAQYF
TRBJ1-2	.	TRBV27	CASSFHDRLNYGYTF
TRBJ1-6	.	TRBV7-6	CASSLFDGAGNSPLHF
TRBJ2-1	.	TRBV20-1	CSARGGRASGYNEQFF
TRBJ2-5	.	TRBV6-2/TRBV6-3	CASTTVGQNQETQYF
TRBJ1-5	TRBD1	TRBV7-2	CASSPDGQGGQPQHF